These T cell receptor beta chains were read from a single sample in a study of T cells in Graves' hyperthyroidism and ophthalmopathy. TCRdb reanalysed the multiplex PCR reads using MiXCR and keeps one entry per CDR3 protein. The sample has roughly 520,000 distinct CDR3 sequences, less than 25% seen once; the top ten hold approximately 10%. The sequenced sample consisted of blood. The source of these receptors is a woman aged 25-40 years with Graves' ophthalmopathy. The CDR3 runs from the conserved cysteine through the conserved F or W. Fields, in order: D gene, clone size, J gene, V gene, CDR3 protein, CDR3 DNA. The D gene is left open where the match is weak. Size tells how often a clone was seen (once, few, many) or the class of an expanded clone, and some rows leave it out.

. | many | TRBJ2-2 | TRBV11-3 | CASSLRSGELFF | TGTGCCAGCAGCCTCCGCTCCGGGGAGCTGTTTTTT
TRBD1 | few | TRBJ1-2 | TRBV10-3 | CAISESNQGARGYTF | TGTGCCATCAGTGAGTCCAATCAGGGGGCGCGTGGCTACACCTTC
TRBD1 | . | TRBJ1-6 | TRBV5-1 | CASSSAPGQVYSPLHF | TGCGCCAGCAGCTCGGCACCGGGACAGGTCTATTCACCCCTCCACTTT
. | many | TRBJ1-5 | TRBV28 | CASSLPPDSNQPQHF | TGTGCCAGCAGTTTACCTCCGGATAGCAATCAGCCCCAGCATTTT
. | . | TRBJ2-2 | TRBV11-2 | CASSPRPPSVGNTGELFF | TGTGCCAGCAGCCCCAGACCCCCTAGCGTGGGTAACACCGGGGAGCTGTTTTTT
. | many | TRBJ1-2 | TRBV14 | CASSQVWDTYGYTF | TGTGCCAGCAGCCAAGTTTGGGACACCTATGGCTACACCTTC
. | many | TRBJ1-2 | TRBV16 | CASSRRGSDYGYTF | TGTGCCAGCAGCCGGAGGGGAAGCGACTATGGCTACACCTTC
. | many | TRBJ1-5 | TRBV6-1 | CASRRDTRSNQPQHF | TGTGCCAGCAGGCGGGACACCCGTAGCAATCAGCCCCAGCATTTT
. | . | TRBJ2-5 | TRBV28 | CASSQRNQETQYF | TGTGCCAGCAGTCAGCGGAACCAAGAGACCCAGTACTTC
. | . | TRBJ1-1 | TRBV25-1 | CASSEVMNTEAFF | TGTGCCAGCAGTGAGGTGATGAACACTGAAGCTTTCTTT
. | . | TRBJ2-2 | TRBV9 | CASSVGVRFSGSGELFF | TGTGCCAGCAGCGTAGGGGTTCGGTTCTCGGGGTCCGGGGAGCTGTTTTTT
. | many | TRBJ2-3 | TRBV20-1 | CSARGLTDTQYF | TGCAGTGCTCGCGGGCTCACAGATACGCAGTATTTT
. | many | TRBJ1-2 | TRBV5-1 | CASSLGGTIHSRIDGYTF | TGCGCCAGCAGCCTTGGCGGGACGATACACTCCCGCATAGATGGCTACACCTTC
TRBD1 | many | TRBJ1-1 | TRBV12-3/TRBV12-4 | CASRNQGVWAPDTEAFF | TGTGCCAGCAGAAACCAGGGGGTTTGGGCGCCGGATACTGAAGCTTTCTTT
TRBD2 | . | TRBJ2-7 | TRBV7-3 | CASSLKGGFSGGPTYEQYF | TGTGCCAGCAGCTTAAAGGGCGGTTTTAGCGGGGGGCCGACCTACGAGCAGTACTTC
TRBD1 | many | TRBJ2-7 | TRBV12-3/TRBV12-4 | CASSWDRHSYEQYF | TGTGCCAGCAGTTGGGACAGGCACTCCTACGAGCAGTACTTC
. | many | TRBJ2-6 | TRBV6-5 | CASSYETGVSGANVLTF | TGTGCCAGCAGTTACGAGACAGGAGTCTCTGGGGCCAACGTCCTGACTTTC
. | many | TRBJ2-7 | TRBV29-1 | CSVAADSYEQYF | TGCAGCGTTGCGGCGGATTCCTACGAGCAGTACTTC
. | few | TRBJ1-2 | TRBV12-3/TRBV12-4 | CASSPEAETNYGYTF | TGTGCCAGCAGTCCCGAAGCAGAAACTAACTATGGCTACACCTTC
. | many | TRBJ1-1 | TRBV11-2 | CASSLEGQGTMNTEAFF | TGTGCCAGCAGCTTAGAGGGTCAGGGGACGATGAACACTGAAGCTTTCTTT
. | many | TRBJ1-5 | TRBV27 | CASSAGSGGNQPQHF | TGTGCCAGCAGTGCCGGATCAGGGGGCAATCAGCCCCAGCATTTT
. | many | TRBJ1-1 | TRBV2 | CASSERGEAFF | TGTGCCAGCAGTGAAAGGGGTGAAGCTTTCTTT
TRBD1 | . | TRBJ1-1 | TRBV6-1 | CASYPGQTNTEAFF | TGTGCCAGCTATCCGGGACAGACTAACACTGAAGCTTTCTTT
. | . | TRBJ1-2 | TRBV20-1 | CSAKPEGYGYTF | TGCAGTGCTAAGCCGGAGGGCTATGGCTACACCTTC
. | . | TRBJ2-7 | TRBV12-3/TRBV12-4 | CASNVTLGTSSYEQYF | TGTGCCAGCAACGTAACCCTAGGGACCAGCTCCTACGAGCAGTACTTC
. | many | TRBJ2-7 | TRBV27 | CASRLIQSSYEQYF | TGTGCCAGCAGACTCATACAGAGTTCCTACGAGCAGTACTTC
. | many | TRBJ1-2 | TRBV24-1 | CATSGHGQFYGYTF | TGTGCCACCAGTGGCCACGGACAGTTCTATGGCTACACCTTC
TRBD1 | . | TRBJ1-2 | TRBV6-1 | CASSTRTGGDGYTF | TGTGCCAGCAGTACCCGGACAGGGGGCGATGGCTACACCTTC
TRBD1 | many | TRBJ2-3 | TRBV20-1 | CSVSGGAVDTQYF | TGCAGTGTTTCAGGGGGCGCGGTAGATACGCAGTATTTT
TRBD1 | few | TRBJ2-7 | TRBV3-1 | CASSQDRFSYEQYF | TGTGCCAGCAGCCAGGACAGGTTCTCCTACGAGCAGTACTTC
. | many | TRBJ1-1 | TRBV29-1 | CSVVLYLTEAFF | TGCAGCGTTGTGTTGTATTTGACTGAAGCTTTCTTT
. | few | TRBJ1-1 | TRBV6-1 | CASRSGGFTEAFF | TGTGCCAGCAGGAGCGGGGGGTTCACTGAAGCTTTCTTT
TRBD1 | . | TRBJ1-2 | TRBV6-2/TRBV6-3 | CASSYKLTGVGYTF | TGTGCCAGCAGTTACAAGCTGACAGGGGTTGGCTACACCTTC
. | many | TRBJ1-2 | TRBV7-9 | CASSFVGVGGGYTF | TGTGCCAGCAGCTTTGTCGGGGTAGGCGGGGGCTACACCTTC
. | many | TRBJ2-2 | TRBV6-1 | CASLTSAAGELFF | TGTGCCAGCCTCACCTCGGCAGCCGGGGAGCTGTTTTTT
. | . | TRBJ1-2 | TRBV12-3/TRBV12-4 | CASLRREGNYGYTF | TGTGCCAGCCTCCGCAGGGAAGGAAACTATGGCTACACCTTC
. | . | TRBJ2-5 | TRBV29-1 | CSALHPDETQYF | TGCAGCGCTTTACACCCAGACGAGACCCAGTACTTC
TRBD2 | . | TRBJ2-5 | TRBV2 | CASGEGPQETQYF | TGTGCCAGCGGGGAGGGACCCCAAGAGACCCAGTACTTC
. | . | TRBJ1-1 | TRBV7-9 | CASSLGGRGATEAFF | TGTGCCAGCAGCTTAGGTGGTCGGGGGGCCACTGAAGCTTTCTTT
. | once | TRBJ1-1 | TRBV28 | CASSPTTTMNTEAFF | TGTGCCAGCAGTCCAACTACAACAATGAACACTGAAGCTTTCTTT
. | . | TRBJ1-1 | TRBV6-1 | CASLLGWRSTEAFF | TGTGCCAGTCTTTTGGGGTGGAGGAGTACTGAAGCTTTCTTT
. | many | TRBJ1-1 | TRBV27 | CASRSLDRRRDTEAFF | TGTGCCAGCAGGAGCCTCGACAGGCGGCGGGACACTGAAGCTTTCTTT
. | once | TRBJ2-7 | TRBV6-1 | CVSMGTSTYEQYF | TGTGTCAGCATGGGGACAAGTACCTACGAGCAGTACTTC
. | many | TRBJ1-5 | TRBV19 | CASSRQFNQPQHF | TGTGCCAGTAGTCGACAGTTCAATCAGCCCCAGCATTTT
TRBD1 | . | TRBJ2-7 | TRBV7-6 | CASSPKTGGWNEQYF | TGTGCCAGCAGCCCAAAGACAGGGGGCTGGAACGAGCAGTACTTC
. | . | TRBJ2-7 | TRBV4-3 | CASSQDQGPYEQYF | TGCGCCAGCAGCCAAGATCAGGGGCCCTACGAGCAGTACTTC